This TCR beta chain was obtained from a study of cytomegalovirus exposure and HLA in healthy donors (dated 2017 in TCRdb). With respect to the entire study: In an earlier analysis of 550 to 750 of the donors, 276 Gb of sequence data and approximately 100 million unique TCR beta sequences from roughly 180 million T cells were reported. An early release covering more than 500 HLA-typed donors comprised approximately 300 gigabases of sequencing data and tens of millions of unique TCR sequences. Of the roughly 400 genotyped donors, roughly 80% were placed in the genetic ancestry cluster associated with self-reported Caucasian donors. The study was designed to test whether signatures of past pathogen exposure could be identified by cataloging public T cell receptors. The study used immunosequencing to profile the T cell repertoires of hundreds of subjects and linked those repertoires to cytomegalovirus serostatus. A separate validation cohort of more than 100 different subjects was used in addition to the roughly 670-subject first cohort. To predict cytomegalovirus infection status, the study brought together high-throughput TCR immunosequencing, statistical association of individual TCRs with disease status, and machine learning. A later analysis re-examined previously published TCR beta repertoires from 500 to 700 donors and added high-resolution HLA genotyping to investigate patterns of TCR occurrence. Rather than drawing on any new phenotypic data, the later analysis identified candidate immune exposures from TCR beta sequences and the way those sequences occurred across donors. An earlier analysis of approximately 500 of the donors applied high-throughput TCR beta sequencing to assess whether each TCR beta V gene segment acted as functional or pseudogenic. Donor age, sex, ethnicity and CMV serostatus were compiled alongside the repertoire data. A later genetic analysis took genome-wide SNP genotypes for 398 of the 666 donors and used that subset as a discovery cohort. All discovery cohort repertoires had been generated on a single sequencing platform. Both class I and class II loci were covered by HLA typing, at four-digit resolution. The number of donors typed differed by locus, with 629-630 for A, B, C, DRB1 and DQB1, around 520 for DQA1, about 610 for DPA1, and around 450 for DPB1. Several DR-DQ haplotypes were handled as single units for association and clustering because linkage in the cohort was strong. Across some 400 genotyped donors of the cohort, an average of about 240,000 unique TCR beta nucleotide sequences per donor were sequenced, and roughly 17% of those sequences were non-productive.

The research as a whole found: Correlated functional status among segregating V segments might reflect linkage disequilibrium, but an unknown experimental factor could not be ruled out. A further reported finding was that TCR beta sequences accurately predicted the HLA-A and HLA-B alleles for most subjects in the first cohort. The only immune exposure information available for the cohort was CMV serostatus. The study gave a list of over 150 TCR beta chains associated with cytomegalovirus. Because counts were too low, about 18 rarely observed V segments, including chromosome 9 orphons, were excluded from the earlier analysis of 587 of the donors. Sequencing depth was assumed to be roughly uniform across donors in the presence/absence analyses, though that assumption may not hold. At a false discovery rate of 0.05, a later analysis linked about 17,000 TCR beta sequences to specific HLA alleles. Several of the top co-occurrence clusters appeared to be linked to parvovirus B19, influenza, CMV and Epstein-Barr virus, according to a later analysis. According to a later analysis, most CMV-associated TCR beta chains appeared to be HLA-restricted, and the HLA associations seemed to be driven largely by CMV exposure. A later genetic analysis reported fewer N-insertions in productive TCRs among donors in an Asian-associated ancestry cluster than the roughly 640-donor mean. The sequencing pipeline was judged likely to have produced a cluster of highly shared sequence variants as a technical artifact. In an earlier analysis of under 600 of the donors, most TCR beta V segments were observed in productive rearrangements about 87% or about 30% of the time, broadly matching IMGT annotations. According to the authors, the approach could potentially be generalized to other disease states and immunological phenotypes. In a later analysis, HLA-associated TCR beta chains were found to be more clonally expanded and to have lower generation probabilities than equally common non-associated chains. The classifier was reported to diagnose cytomegalovirus status with high specificity and sensitivity in both the original cohort and the validation cohort. V-gene and J-gene trimming of TCR beta chains was associated with a missense DCLRE1C variant in a later genetic analysis, and the association was replicated in an independent cohort. The cohort was sequenced for TCR beta chains only, and without alpha or paired-chain data the features that could be detected were limited. Assigning TCR associations to individual alleles was difficult when HLA alleles, especially DR and DQ, strongly co-occurred. Most TCR sequences were observed very rarely across donors, whereas some public TCRs were present in many individuals. Because HLA typing was missing for some donors at each locus, association tests included only the typed subset. Some IMGT-functional V segments, including TRBV6-2 and TRBV6-3, could not be distinguished by the 87-base-pair reads and were therefore excluded. In a later analysis, the rate of TCR association differed among HLA loci, with DRB1 alleles having the most associated TCRs and HLA-C alleles having the fewest. Three of the identified cytomegalovirus-associated TCR beta chains were confirmed in vitro to be specific for cytomegalovirus antigens.

Deletion took 3 bases off V and 8 bases off J, with a span of 17 bases between the germline ends. The CDR1 and CDR2 encoded by the germline V gene are SGHDT and YYEEEE. Spanning cysteine to phenylalanine, the CDR3 consists of 15 amino acids. The only DNA kept is the CDR3, 45 bases in frame from the first base. In total, approximately 700 healthy bone marrow donors made up the cohort. Cohort members were all nominally healthy when sampled, although unrecorded immune exposures were likely present. The donor tested CMV seronegative, placing the donor among the 350 to 400 seronegative members of the cohort. A peripheral blood sample was provided by each donor, and peripheral blood mononuclear cells were used for TCR beta sequencing. The Qiagen DNeasy Blood Extraction Kit was used to extract genomic DNA from the blood cell samples. Libraries were prepared through the immunoSEQ multiplex PCR assay. For the multiplex PCR, a mixture combining 60 forward primers for TCR Vbeta segments and 13 reverse primers for TCR Jbeta segments was used. The CDR3 region of rearranged TCR beta genes was amplified from genomic DNA by a multiplex PCR assay. On the Illumina HiSeq System, the amplified TCR beta libraries were sequenced as 87-base-pair reads. The paper's processing steps were these. In a later analysis, 80 million or so unique TCR beta chains were counted across the roughly 670 repertoires, and approximately 11 million of these chains were shared by at least two donors. Raw reads were error-corrected and collapsed into unique sequences with a nearest-neighbor algorithm that merged closely related sequences to remove PCR and sequencing errors. CDR3 sequences were aligned to IMGT reference sequences to assign V, D and J gene segments. For a sequence to be retained, a match of at least six nucleotides was required to both a V gene segment and a J gene segment. A rearrangement was called productive if the CDR3 had no stop codons and remained in frame with V and J, and every other rearrangement was called non-productive. Following IMGT convention, CDR3 was defined as the stretch from the second conserved V-encoded cysteine to the conserved J-encoded phenylalanine. The earlier analysis of 587 of the donors excluded sequences that lacked an unambiguous match to a single V gene segment. In an earlier analysis of some 590 of the donors, a V segment was called functional when productive rearrangements were above 56.7%, and segregating when the standard deviation between donors exceeded 5%. A statistical classification framework was built to diagnose cytomegalovirus status from the catalog of TCR beta chain sequences. V and J gene assignment, in a later analysis, came from comparing TCR nucleotide sequences with IMGT/GENE-DB human TR gene sequences. In a later analysis, CDR3 sequences and most-parsimonious VDJ recombination scenarios were assigned using the TCRdist pipeline. In a later analysis, each TCR beta chain was defined by its CDR3 amino acid sequence together with its V-gene family, and reads without a unique V-gene family were excluded. As a way to deal with suspected cross-contamination and a sequencing artifact, a later analysis dropped 592 nucleotide sequences that were highly shared and had low generation probability. In a later analysis, a clonal expansion index was calculated for each public chain from normalized within-repertoire ranks of inferred template counts. In a later analysis, generation probabilities were computed with a VDJ recombination model fitted to out-of-frame rearrangements, and the resulting probabilities were checked against IGoR. A later analysis scored TCR-TCR, TCR-HLA and TCR-CMV co-occurrence with hypergeometric tests, applying a repertoire-size bias correction to TCR pairs. False discovery rates were estimated in a later analysis by permuting HLA or CMV assignments 20 times. In a later analysis, co-occurring TCRs were grouped using DBSCAN, with TCRdist sequence similarity added in when clustering inside HLA-allele-positive subsets. Co-occurrence clustering excluded repertoires with fewer than 30,000 or more than 120,000 public chains, plus five with anomalous nucleotide sharing. Entries here come from immuneACCESS through TCRdb and include only in-frame sequences with V and J called. Some clones fail to appear in such tables; in the studies checked, an unresolved V gene covers under half of the shortfall, and the cause of the remainder is unknown. V and J calls and clone size are those listed in that table; D and trimming were worked out from the DNA. The table for this sample lists approximately 150,000 clones; around 77% of them were counted only once. The ten top clones hold more than 0.8% of the sample.

This clone was counted between two and nine times. No cognate antigen has been identified for it. No base qualities exist here, and no much larger clone lies one base off it. Recombination joined TRBV5-6 with TRBJ1-4; TRBD1 might be the D gene, on 6 matching bases. The receptor comes from a woman aged 40-49 years in good health and CMV-seronegative. Material for sequencing was PBMCs. The DNA sequence is TGTGCCAGCAGCTCAGGAACAGGGAGCAGGGAAAAACTGTTTTTT. It specifies CASSSGTGSREKLFF.